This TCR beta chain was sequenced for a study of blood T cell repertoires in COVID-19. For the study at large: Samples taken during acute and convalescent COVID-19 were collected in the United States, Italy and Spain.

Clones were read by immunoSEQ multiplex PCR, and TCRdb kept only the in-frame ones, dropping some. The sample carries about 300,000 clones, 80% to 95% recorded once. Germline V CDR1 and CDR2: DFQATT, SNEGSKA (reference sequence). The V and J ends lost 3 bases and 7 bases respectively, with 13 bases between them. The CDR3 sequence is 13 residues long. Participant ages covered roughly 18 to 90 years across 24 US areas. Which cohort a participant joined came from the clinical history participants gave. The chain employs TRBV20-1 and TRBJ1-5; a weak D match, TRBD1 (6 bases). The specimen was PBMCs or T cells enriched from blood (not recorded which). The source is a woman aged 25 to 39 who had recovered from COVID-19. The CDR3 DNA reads TGCAGTGCTAGTCAGGGGAGCGGCCAGCCCCAGCATTTT. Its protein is CSASQGSGQPQHF.